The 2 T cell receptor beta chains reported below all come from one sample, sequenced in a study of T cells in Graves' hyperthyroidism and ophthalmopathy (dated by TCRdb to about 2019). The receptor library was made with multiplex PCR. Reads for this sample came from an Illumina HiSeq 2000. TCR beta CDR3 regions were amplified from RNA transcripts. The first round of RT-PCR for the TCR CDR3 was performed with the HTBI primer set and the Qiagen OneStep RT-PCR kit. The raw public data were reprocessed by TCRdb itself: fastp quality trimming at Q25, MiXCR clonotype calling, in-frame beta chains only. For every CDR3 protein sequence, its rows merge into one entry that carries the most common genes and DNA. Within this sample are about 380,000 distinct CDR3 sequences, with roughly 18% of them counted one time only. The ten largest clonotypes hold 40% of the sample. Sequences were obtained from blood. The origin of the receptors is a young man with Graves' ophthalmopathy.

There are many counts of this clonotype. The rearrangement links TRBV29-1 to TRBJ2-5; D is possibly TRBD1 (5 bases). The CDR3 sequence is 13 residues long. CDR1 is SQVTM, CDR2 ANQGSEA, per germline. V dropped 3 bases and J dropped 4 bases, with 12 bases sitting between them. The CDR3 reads CSVDGQGLETQYF. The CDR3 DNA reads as TGCAGCGTTGATGGCCAGGGCTTAGAGACCCAGTACTTC.

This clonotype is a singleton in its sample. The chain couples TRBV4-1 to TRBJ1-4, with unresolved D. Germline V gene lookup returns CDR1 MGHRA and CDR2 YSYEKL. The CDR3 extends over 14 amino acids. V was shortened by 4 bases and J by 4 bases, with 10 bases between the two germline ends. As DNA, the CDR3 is TGCGCCAGCAGCCGGACTGGTCATAATGAAAAACTGTTTTTT. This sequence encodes CASSRTGHNEKLFF.